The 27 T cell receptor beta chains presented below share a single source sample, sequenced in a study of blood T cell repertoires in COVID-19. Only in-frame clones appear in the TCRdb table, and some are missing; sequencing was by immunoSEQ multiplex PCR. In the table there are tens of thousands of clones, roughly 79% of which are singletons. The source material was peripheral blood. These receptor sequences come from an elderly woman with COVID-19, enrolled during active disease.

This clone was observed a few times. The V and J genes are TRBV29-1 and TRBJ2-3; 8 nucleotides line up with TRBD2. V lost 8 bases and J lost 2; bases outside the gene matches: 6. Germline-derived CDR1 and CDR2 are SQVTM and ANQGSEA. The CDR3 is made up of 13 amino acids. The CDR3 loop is CSSGGGPTDTQYF. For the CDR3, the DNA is TGCAGCTCGGGGGGGGGACCCACAGATACGCAGTATTTT.

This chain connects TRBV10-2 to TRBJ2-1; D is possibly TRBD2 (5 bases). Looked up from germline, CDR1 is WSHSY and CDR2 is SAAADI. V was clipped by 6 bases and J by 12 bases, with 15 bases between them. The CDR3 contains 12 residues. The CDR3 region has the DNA TGCGCCAGCAGCCATTCCGGACTGACGCAGTTCTTC. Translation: CASSHSGLTQFF.

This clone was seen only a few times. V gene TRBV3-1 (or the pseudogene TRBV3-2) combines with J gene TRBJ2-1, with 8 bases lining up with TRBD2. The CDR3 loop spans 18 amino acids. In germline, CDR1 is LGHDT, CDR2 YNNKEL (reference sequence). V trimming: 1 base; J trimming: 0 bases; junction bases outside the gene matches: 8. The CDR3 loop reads CASSQVGLAGFSYNEQFF. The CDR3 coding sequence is TGTGCCAGCAGCCAAGTTGGGCTAGCGGGTTTCTCCTACAATGAGCAGTTCTTC.

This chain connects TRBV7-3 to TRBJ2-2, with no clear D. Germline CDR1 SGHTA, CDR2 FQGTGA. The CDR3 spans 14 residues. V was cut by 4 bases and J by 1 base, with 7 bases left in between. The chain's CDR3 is CASSSNRNTGELFF. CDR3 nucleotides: TGTGCCAGCAGCTCCAACAGGAACACCGGGGAGCTGTTTTTT. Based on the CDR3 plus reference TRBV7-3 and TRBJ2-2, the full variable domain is GAGVSQTPSNKVTEKGKYVELRCDPISGHTALYWYRQSLGQGPEFLIYFQGTGAADDSGLPNDRFFAVRPEGSVSTLKIQRTERGDSAVYLCASSSNRNTGELFFGEGSRLTVL.

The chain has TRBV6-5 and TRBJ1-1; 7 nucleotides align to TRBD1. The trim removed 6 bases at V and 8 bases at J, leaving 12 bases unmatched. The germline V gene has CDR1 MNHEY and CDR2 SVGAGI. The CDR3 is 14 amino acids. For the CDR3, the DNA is TGTGCCAGCAGAGGGGGACAGAGGCAGCGGGAAGCTTTCTTT. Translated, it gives CASRGGQRQREAFF.

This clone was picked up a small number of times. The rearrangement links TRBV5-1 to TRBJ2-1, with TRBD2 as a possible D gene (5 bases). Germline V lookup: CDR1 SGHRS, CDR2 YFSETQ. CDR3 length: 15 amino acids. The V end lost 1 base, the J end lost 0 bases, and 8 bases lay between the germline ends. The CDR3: CASSLISDSYNEQFF. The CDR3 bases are TGCGCCAGCAGCTTGATTAGCGACTCCTACAATGAGCAGTTCTTC.

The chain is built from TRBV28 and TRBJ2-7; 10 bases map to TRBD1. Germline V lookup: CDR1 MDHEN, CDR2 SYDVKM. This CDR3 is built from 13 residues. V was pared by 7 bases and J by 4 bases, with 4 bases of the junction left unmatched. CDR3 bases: TGTGCCAGCACTAGGGACAGGGGTTACGAGCAGTACTTC. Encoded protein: CASTRDRGYEQYF.

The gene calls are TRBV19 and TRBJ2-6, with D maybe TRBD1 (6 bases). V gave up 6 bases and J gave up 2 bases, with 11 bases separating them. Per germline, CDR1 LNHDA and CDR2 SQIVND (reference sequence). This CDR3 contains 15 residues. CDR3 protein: CASRQQGTGANVLTF. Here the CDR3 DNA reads TGTGCCAGTAGACAACAGGGAACTGGGGCCAACGTCCTGACTTTC.

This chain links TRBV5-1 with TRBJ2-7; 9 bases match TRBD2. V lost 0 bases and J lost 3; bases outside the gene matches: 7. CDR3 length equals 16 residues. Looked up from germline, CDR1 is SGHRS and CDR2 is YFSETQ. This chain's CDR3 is CASSLASGRSHYEQYF. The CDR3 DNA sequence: TGCGCCAGCAGCTTGGCCAGCGGGAGGTCCCACTACGAGCAGTACTTC.

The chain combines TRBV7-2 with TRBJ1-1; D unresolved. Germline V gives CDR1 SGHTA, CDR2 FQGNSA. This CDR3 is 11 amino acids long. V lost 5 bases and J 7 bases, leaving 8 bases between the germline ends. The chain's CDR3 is CASSPVGEAFF. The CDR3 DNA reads TGTGCCAGCAGCCCCGTCGGTGAAGCTTTCTTT.

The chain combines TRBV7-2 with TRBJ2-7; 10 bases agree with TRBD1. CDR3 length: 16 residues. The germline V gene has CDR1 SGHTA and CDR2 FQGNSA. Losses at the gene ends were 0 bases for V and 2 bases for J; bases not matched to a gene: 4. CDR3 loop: CASSLAVGQGTYEQYF. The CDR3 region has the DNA TGTGCCAGCAGCTTAGCGGTGGGACAGGGGACCTACGAGCAGTACTTC.

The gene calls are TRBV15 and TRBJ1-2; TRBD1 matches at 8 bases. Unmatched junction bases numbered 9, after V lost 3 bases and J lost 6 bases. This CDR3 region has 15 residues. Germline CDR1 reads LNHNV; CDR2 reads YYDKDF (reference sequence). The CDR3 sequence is CATSRPGQGPHGYTF. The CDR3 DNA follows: TGTGCCACCAGCAGGCCTGGACAGGGTCCTCATGGCTACACCTTC.

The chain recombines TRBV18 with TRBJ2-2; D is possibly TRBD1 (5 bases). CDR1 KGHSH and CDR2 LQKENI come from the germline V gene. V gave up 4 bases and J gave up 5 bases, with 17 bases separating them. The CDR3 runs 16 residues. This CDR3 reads CASSLLRAGVTGELFF. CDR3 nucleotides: TGTGCCAGCTCACTCCTCAGGGCAGGAGTGACCGGGGAGCTGTTTTTT.

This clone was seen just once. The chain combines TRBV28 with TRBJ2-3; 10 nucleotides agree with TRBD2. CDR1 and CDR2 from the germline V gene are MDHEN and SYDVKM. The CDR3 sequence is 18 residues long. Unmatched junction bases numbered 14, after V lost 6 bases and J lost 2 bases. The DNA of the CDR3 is TGTGCCAGCAGATCCTCAGCGGGAGGGTCAAAATCCACAGATACGCAGTATTTT. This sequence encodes CASRSSAGGSKSTDTQYF.

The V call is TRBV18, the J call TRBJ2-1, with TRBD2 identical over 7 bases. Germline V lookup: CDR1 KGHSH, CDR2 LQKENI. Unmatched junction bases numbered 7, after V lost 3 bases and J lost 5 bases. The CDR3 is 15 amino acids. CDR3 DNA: TGTGCCAGCTCACCGGGGGGGAGAAGCAACAATGAGCAGTTCTTC. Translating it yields CASSPGGRSNNEQFF.

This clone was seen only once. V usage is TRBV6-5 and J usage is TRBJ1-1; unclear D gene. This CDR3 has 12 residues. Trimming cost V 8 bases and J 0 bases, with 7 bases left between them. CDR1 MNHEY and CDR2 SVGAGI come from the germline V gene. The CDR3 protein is CASFLMNTEAFF. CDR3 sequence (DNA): TGTGCCAGCTTTCTAATGAACACTGAAGCTTTCTTT.

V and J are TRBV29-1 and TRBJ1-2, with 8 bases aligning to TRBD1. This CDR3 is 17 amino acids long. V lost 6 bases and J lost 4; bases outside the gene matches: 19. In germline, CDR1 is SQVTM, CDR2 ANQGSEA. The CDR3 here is CSVGTLRQGALSYGYTF. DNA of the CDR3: TGCAGCGTCGGTACCCTCCGGCAGGGGGCGCTGAGCTATGGCTACACCTTC. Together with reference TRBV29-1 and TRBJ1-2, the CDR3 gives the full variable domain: SAVISQKPSRDICQRGTSLTIQCQVDSQVTMMFWYRQQPGQSLTLIATANQGSEATYESGFVIDKFPISRPNLTFSTLTVSNMSPEDSSIYLCSVGTLRQGALSYGYTFGSGTRLTVV.

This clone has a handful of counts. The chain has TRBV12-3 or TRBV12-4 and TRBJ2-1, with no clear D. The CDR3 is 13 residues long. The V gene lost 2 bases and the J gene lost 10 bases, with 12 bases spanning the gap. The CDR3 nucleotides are TGTGCCAGCAGTTTAAACAGCTACTTCGAGCAGTTCTTC. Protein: CASSLNSYFEQFF.

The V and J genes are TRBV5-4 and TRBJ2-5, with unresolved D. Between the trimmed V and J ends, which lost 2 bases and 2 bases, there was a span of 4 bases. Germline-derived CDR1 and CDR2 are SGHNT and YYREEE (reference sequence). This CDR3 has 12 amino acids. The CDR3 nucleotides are TGTGCCAGCAGCTTCCGGCAAGAGACCCAGTACTTC. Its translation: CASSFRQETQYF. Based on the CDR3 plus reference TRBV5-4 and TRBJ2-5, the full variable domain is ETGVTQSPTHLIKTRGQQVTLRCSSQSGHNTVSWYQQALGQGPQFIFQYYREEENGRGNFPPRFSGLQFPNYSSELNVNALELDDSALYLCASSFRQETQYFGPGTRLLVL.

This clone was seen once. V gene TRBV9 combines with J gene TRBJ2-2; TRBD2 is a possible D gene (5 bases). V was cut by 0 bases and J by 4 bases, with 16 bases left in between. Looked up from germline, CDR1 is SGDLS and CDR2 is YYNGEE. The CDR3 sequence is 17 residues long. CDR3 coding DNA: TGTGCCAGCAGCGTAGGACTACCCCGAGCACCCACCGGGGAGCTGTTTTTT. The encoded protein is CASSVGLPRAPTGELFF. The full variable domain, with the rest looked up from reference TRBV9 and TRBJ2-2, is DSGVTQTPKHLITATGQRVTLRCSPRSGDLSVYWYQQSLDQGLQFLIQYYNGEERAKGNILERFSAQQFPDLHSELNLSSLELGDSALYFCASSVGLPRAPTGELFFGEGSRLTVL.

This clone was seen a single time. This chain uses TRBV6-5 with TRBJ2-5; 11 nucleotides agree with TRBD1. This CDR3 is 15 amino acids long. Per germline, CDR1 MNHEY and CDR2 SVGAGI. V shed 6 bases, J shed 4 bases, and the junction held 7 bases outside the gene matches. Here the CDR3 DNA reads TGTGCCAGCAGAGGACCGGACAGGGGGCGAGAGACCCAGTACTTC. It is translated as CASRGPDRGRETQYF.

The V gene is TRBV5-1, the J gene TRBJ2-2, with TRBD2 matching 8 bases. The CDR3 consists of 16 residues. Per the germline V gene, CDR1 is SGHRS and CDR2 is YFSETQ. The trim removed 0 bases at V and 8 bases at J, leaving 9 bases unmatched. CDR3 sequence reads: CASSLAPAGVVGELFF. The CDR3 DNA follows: TGCGCCAGCAGCTTGGCCCCAGCGGGAGTGGTGGGGGAGCTGTTTTTT.

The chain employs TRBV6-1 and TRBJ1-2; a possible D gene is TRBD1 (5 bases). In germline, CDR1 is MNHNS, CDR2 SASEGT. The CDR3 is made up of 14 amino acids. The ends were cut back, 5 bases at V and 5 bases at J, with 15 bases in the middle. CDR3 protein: CASSFGGSRYGYTF. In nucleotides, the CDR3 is TGTGCCAGCAGTTTCGGGGGTTCCCGGTATGGCTACACCTTC.

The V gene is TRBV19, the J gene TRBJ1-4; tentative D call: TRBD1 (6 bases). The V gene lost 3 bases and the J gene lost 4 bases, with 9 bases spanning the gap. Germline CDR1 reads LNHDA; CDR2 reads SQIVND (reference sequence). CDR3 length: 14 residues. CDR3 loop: CASSMDSLNEKLFF. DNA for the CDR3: TGTGCCAGTAGTATGGACAGCCTTAATGAAAAACTGTTTTTT.

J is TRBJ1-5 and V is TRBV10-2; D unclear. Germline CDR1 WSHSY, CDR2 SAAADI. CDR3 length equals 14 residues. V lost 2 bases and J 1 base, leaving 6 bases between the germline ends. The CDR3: CASSETRSNQPQHF. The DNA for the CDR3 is TGCGCCAGCAGTGAGACGCGGAGCAATCAGCCCCAGCATTTT.

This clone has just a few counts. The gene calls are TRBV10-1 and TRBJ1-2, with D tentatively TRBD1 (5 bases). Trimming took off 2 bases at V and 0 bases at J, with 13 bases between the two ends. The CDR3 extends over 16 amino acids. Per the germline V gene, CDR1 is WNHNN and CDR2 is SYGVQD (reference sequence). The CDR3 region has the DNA TGCGCCAGCAGTGAGGGGATGACAGTTCCTAACTATGGCTACACCTTC. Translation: CASSEGMTVPNYGYTF.

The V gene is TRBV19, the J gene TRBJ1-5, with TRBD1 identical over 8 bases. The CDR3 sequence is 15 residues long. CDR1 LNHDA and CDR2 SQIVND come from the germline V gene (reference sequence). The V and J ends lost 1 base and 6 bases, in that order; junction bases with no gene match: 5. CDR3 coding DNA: TGTGCCAGTAGTATAGCCCCCGACAGGGGTCAGCCCCAGCATTTT. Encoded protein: CASSIAPDRGQPQHF.